This TCR beta chain was captured in a study of a mutant IDH1 vaccine in newly diagnosed glioma. Points on this clone: Its antigen is not known.

This sample's time point: week 23, last vaccination. The vaccine gave 300 ug of a 20-mer mutant IDH1 peptide subcutaneously per dose. TCRdb's copy holds only in-frame clones and misses some; the assay was immunoSEQ multiplex PCR. The table records about 56,000 clones, around 87% of them present only once. CDR1 is SGHVS and CDR2 is FQNEAQ in the germline V gene. The CDR3 totals 17 residues. Trimming cost V 1 base and J 2 bases; bases outside gene matches: 8. The V and J genes are TRBV7-8 and TRBJ2-3, with 8 nucleotides matching TRBD1. The specimen was PBMCs, collected from a glioma patient whose treatment included an IDH1 peptide vaccine. The TCR originated in a man aged 40-49 years with glioma. For the CDR3, the DNA is TGTGCCAGCAGCTTAGGGGGAACAGGGGGAAACACAGATACGCAGTATTTT. Translating it yields CASSLGGTGGNTDTQYF.